The T cell receptor (beta chain) described here comes from a study of blood T cells in healthy people across ages. A sample-barcoded 5' primer and a J-beta primer mix were used in a second PCR of about 7 to 12 cycles. TCRdb re-called the 5' RACE reads through MiXCR, storing one row per CDR3 protein. Found here are about 680,000 distinct CDR3 sequences, over 45% of them singletons; the top ten hold roughly a third. CDR3 size: 14 residues. V gave up 3 bases and J gave up 6 bases, with 11 bases separating them. Looked up from germline, CDR1 is ENHRY and CDR2 is SYGVKD. Each sample yielded at least 6 million isolated PBMCs.

The V gene is TRBV10-3, the J gene TRBJ1-4, with D possibly being TRBD1 (6 bases). The clonotype originates from a woman in her sixties in good health. Sequenced material: blood. The CDR3 DNA follows: TGTGCCATCAGTGACGGGCCAGGGGATGAAAAACTGTTTTTT. This sequence encodes CAISDGPGDEKLFF.